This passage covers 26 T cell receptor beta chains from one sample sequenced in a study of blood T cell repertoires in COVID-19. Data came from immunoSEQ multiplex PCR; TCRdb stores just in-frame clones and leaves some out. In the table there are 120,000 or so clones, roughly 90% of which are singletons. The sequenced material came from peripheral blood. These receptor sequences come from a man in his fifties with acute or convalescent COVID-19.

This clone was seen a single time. The CDR3 loop is CASSNYRGVAYEQYF. In DNA form, the CDR3 reads TGTGCCAGTAGTAATTATCGGGGGGTCGCCTACGAGCAGTACTTC. The rearrangement links TRBV19 to TRBJ2-7; 7 bases align to TRBD2. Germline V gives CDR1 LNHDA, CDR2 SQIVND (reference sequence). Trimming took 4 bases from V and 2 from J; bases not matched to a gene: 8. This CDR3 has 15 amino acids.

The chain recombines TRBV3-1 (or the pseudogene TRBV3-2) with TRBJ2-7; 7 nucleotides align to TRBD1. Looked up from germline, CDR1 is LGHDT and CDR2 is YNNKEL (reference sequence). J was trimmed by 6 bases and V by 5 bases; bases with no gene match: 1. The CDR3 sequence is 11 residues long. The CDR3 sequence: CASSNRGEQYF. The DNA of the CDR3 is TGTGCCAGCAGCAACAGGGGCGAGCAGTACTTC.

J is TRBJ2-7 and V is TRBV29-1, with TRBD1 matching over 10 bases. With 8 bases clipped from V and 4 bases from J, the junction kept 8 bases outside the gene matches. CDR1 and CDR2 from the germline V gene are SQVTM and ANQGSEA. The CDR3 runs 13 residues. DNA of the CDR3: TGCAGCCAGGACAGGGGGACCGCATACGAGCAGTACTTC. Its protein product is CSQDRGTAYEQYF.

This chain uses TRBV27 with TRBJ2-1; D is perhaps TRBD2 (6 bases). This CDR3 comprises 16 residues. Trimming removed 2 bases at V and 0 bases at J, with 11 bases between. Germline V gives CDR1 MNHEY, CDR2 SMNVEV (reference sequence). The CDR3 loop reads CASSLNGGSSYNEQFF. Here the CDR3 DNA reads TGTGCCAGCAGTTTAAACGGGGGTAGCTCCTACAATGAGCAGTTCTTC.

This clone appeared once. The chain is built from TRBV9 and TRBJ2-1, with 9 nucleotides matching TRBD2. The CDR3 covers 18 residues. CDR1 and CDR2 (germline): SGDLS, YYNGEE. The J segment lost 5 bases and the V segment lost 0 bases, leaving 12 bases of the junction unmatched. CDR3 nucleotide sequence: TGTGCCAGCAGCGTAGGATCTAGCGGGATTGCGGGTGACAATGAGCAGTTCTTC. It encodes CASSVGSSGIAGDNEQFF.

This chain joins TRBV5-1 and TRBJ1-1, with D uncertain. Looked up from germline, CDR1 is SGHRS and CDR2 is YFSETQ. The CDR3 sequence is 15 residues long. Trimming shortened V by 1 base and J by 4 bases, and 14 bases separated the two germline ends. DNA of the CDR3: TGCGCCAGCAGCTTGTTTATTTCCGGAGGCACTGAAGCTTTCTTT. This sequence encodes CASSLFISGGTEAFF.

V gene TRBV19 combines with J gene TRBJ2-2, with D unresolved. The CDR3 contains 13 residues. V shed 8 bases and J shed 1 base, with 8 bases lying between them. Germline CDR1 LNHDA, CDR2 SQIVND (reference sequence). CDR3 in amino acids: CASALLNTGELFF. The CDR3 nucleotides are TGTGCCAGTGCCCTATTGAACACCGGGGAGCTGTTTTTT.

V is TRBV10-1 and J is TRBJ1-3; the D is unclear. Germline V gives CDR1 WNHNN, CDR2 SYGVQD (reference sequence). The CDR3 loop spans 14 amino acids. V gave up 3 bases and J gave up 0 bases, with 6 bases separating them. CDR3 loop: CASSEQLSGNTIYF. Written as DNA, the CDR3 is TGCGCCAGCAGTGAACAGCTCTCTGGAAACACCATATATTTT.

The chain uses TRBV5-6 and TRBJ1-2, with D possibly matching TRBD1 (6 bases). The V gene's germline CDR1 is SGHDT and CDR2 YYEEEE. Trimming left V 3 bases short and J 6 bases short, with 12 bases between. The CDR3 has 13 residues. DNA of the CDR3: TGTGCCAGCAGCTCGCAGGGGTGGCATGGCTACACCTTC. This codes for CASSSQGWHGYTF.

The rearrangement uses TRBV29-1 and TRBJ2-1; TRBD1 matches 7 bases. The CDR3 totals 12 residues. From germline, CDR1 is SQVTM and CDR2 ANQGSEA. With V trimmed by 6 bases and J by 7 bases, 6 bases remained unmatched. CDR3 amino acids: CSVGQVGNEQFF. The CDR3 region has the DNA TGCAGCGTAGGACAGGTAGGGAATGAGCAGTTCTTC.

The CDR3 is CASSPKGQGRYGYTF. CDR3 bases: TGTGCCAGTAGTCCAAAAGGACAGGGGCGCTATGGCTACACCTTC. This chain links TRBV19 with TRBJ1-2, with 9 bases lining up with TRBD1. Per germline, CDR1 LNHDA and CDR2 SQIVND (reference sequence). The CDR3 sequence is 15 residues long. J gave up 4 bases and V 5 bases, and 8 bases lay outside the gene matches.

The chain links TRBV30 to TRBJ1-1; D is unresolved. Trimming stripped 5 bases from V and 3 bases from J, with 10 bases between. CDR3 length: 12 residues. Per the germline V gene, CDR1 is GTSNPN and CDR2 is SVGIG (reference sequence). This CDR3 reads CAWDVRDTEAFF. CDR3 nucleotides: TGTGCCTGGGATGTGAGGGACACTGAAGCTTTCTTT. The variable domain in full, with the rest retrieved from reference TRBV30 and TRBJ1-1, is SQTIHQWPATLVQPVGSPLSLECTVEGTSNPNLYWYRQAAGRGLQLLFYSVGIGQISSEVPQNLSASRPQDRQFILSSKKLLLSDSGFYLCAWDVRDTEAFFGQGTRLTVV.

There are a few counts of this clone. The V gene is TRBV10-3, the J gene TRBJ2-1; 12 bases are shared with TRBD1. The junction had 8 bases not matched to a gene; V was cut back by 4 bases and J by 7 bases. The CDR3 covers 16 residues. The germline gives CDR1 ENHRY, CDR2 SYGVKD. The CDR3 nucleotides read TGTGCCATCAGTGGAGGGGGACAGGGGGCGATGAATGAGCAGTTCTTC. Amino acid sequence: CAISGGGQGAMNEQFF.

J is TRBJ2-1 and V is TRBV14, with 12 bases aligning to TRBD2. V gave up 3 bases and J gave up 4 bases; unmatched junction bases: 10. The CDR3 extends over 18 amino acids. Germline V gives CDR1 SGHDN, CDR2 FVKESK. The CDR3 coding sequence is TGTGCCAGCAGCCAGGAACCGACTAGCGGGAGCCATTACAATGAGCAGTTCTTC. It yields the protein CASSQEPTSGSHYNEQFF. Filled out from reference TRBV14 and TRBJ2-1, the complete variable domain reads EAGVTQFPSHSVIEKGQTVTLRCDPISGHDNLYWYRRVMGKEIKFLLHFVKESKQDESGMPNNRFLAERTGGTYSTLKVQPAELEDSGVYFCASSQEPTSGSHYNEQFFGPGTRLTVL.

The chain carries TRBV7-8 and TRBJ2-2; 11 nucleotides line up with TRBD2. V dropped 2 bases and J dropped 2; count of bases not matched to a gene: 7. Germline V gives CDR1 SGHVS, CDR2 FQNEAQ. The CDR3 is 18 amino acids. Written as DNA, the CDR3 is TGTGCCAGCAGCTTACGCATAGCGGGAGGGCCAAACACCGGGGAGCTGTTTTTT. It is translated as CASSLRIAGGPNTGELFF.

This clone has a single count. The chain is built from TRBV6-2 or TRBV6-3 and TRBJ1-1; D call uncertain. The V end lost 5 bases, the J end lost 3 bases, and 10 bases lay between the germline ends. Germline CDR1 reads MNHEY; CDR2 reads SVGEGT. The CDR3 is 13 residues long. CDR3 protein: CASSHKRDTEAFF. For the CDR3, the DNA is TGTGCCAGCAGTCACAAACGGGACACTGAAGCTTTCTTT.

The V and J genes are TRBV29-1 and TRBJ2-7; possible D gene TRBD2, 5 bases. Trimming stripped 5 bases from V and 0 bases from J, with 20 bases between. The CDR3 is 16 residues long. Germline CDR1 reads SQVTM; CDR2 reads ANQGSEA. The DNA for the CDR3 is TGCAGCGTTTCTCTCGTGGGGAGCCGGAGCTCCTACGAGCAGTACTTC. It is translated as CSVSLVGSRSSYEQYF.

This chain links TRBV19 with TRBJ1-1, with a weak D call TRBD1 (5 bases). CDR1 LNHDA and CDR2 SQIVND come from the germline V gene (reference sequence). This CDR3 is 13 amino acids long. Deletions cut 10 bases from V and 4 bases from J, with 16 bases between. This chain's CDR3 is CATSGRPGTEAFF. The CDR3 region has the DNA TGTGCCACCTCAGGGCGTCCAGGCACTGAAGCTTTCTTT.

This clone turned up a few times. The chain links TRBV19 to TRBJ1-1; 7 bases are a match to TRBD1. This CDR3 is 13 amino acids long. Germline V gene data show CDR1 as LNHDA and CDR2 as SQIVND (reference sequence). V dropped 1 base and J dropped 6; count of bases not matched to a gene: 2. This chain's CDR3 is CASSIGTGSEAFF. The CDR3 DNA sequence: TGTGCCAGTAGTATAGGGACAGGCTCTGAAGCTTTCTTT.

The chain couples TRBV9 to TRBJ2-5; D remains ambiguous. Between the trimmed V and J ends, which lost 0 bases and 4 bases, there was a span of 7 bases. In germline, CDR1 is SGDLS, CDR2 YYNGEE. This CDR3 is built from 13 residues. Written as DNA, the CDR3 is TGTGCCAGCAGCGTAGGCGTTGTAGAGACCCAGTACTTC. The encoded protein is CASSVGVVETQYF.

CDR3 amino acids: CASSLETGGLGEAFF. DNA of the CDR3: TGTGCCAGCAGCTTAGAGACAGGGGGATTGGGGGAAGCTTTCTTT. The chain is built from TRBV11-3 and TRBJ1-1; TRBD1 matches at 9 bases. Germline V gives CDR1 SGHNT, CDR2 YENEEA. The CDR3 is made up of 15 amino acids. The V segment lost 0 bases and the J segment 8 bases; nucleotides outside the gene matches: 7.

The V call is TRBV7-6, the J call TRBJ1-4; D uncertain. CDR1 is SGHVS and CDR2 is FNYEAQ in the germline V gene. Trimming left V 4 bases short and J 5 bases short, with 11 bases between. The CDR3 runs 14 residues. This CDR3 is CASSSPDLNEKLFF. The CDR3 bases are TGTGCCAGCAGCTCCCCCGACTTAAATGAAAAACTGTTTTTT.

The CDR3 DNA follows: TGTGCCAGCAGCTTAGACAGGGGCTACGAGCAGTACTTC. Amino acids: CASSLDRGYEQYF. The chain has TRBV7-2 and TRBJ2-7; 7 nucleotides agree with TRBD1. This CDR3 spans 13 amino acids. Germline V gene lookup returns CDR1 SGHTA and CDR2 FQGNSA. Unmatched junction bases numbered 0, after V lost 1 base and J lost 3 bases.

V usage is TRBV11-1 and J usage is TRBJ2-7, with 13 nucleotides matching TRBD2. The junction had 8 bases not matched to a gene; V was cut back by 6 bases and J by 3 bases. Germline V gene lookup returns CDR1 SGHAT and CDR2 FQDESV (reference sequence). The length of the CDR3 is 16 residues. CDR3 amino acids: CASSYLGTSGIYEQYF. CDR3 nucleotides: TGTGCCAGCAGTTATCTCGGGACTAGCGGGATCTACGAGCAGTACTTC.

The CDR3 DNA reads as TGTGCCAGCAGCCAAGACGGCGGAGTGTATCGACAGGGAGCTCGGACCCAGTACTTC. Protein: CASSQDGGVYRQGARTQYF. This chain joins TRBV3-1 (or the pseudogene TRBV3-2) and TRBJ2-5, with 7 bases lining up with TRBD1. Unmatched junction bases numbered 20, after V lost 0 bases and J lost 7 bases. The CDR3 has 19 residues. Germline CDR1 and CDR2: LGHDT and YNNKEL (reference sequence).

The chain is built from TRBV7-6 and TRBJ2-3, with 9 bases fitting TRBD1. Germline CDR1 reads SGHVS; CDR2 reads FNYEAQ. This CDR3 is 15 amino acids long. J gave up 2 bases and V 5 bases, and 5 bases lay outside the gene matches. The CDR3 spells CASSTGTGFTDTQYF. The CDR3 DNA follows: TGTGCCAGCAGCACCGGGACAGGGTTCACAGATACGCAGTATTTT.